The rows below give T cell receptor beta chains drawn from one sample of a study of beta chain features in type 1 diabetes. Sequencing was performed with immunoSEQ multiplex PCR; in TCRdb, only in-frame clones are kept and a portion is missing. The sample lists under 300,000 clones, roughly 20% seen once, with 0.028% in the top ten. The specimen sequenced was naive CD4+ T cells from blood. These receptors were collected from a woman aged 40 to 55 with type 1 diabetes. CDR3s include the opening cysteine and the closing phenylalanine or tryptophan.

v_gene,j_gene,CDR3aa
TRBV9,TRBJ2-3,CASSVDRGTQYF
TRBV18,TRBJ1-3,CASSPGPLSGNTIYF
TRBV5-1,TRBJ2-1,CASSLGGPPNEQFF
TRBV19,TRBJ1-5,CASSTPPGRRNQPQHF
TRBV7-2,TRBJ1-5,CASSSGNQPQHF
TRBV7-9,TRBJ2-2,CASSLDRSNTGELFF
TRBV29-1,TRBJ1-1,CSVVTVNTEAFF
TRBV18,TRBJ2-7,CASSPGGGTYEQYF
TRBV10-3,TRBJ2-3,CAISADRDSTDTQYF
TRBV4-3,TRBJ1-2,CASSQDKPGGGYTF
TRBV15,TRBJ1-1,CATSRGQGGFWKTEAFF
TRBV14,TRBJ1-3,CASSHQTGSGNTIYF
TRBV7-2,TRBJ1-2,CASSLWDSNGYTF
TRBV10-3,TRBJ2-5,CAITPGLDRETQYF
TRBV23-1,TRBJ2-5,CASSQFPTDTQETQYF
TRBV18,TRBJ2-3,CASSPTWASTDTQYF
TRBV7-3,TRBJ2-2,CASSLDGANTGELFF
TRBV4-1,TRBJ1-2,CASSQDPGGTGAYGYTF
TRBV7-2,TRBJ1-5,CASSSEISSNQPQHF
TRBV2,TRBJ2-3,CASRDSGADTQYF
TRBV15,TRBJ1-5,CATSRGGSSNQPQHF
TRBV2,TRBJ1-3,CASTGTPGNTIYF
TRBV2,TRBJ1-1,CASTLLGQGYTEAFF
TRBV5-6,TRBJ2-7,CASRGTGNTYEQYF